This T cell receptor beta chain was documented in a study of radiotherapy plus CTLA-4 blockade in lung cancer. CDR1 and CDR2 from the germline V gene are SGHNT and YENEEA. The CDR3 loop spans 17 amino acids. J gave up 0 bases and V 8 bases, and 12 bases lay outside the gene matches. TCRdb keeps only in-frame clones here, not all; method: immunoSEQ multiplex PCR. In the table there are roughly 62,000 clones, 70% to 80% of which are singletons. This specimen consisted of peripheral blood, obtained from a patient treated with radiotherapy plus ipilimumab. The V and J genes are TRBV11-3 and TRBJ2-1, with TRBD2 matching 8 bases. The TCR sequence derives from a human donor with non-small cell lung cancer who had a complete response to radiotherapy plus ipilimumab. The CDR3 is CASSPAGAVSSYNEQFF. CDR3 DNA sequence: TGTGCCAGCTCCCCAGCGGGGGCCGTAAGCTCCTACAATGAGCAGTTCTTC.